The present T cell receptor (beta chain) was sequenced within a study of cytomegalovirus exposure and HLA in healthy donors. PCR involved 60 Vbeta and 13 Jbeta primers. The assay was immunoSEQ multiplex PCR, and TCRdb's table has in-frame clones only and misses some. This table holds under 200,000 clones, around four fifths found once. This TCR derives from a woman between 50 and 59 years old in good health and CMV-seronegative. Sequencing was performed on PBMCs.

The chain's CDR3 is CASSYRSSGGQREQFF. As DNA, the CDR3 is TGTGCCAGCAGTTATAGATCTAGCGGGGGGCAACGAGAGCAGTTCTTC. This sequence joins TRBV27 and TRBJ2-1; 11 nucleotides align to TRBD2. Looked up from germline, CDR1 is MNHEY and CDR2 is SMNVEV (reference sequence). The trim removed 4 bases at V and 10 bases at J, leaving 12 bases unmatched. The CDR3 sequence is 16 residues long.